Each of the 12 T cell receptor beta chains below was sequenced from the same sample in a study of cytomegalovirus exposure and HLA in healthy donors. PCR primers comprised 60 Vbeta and 13 Jbeta primers. Data came from immunoSEQ multiplex PCR; TCRdb stores just in-frame clones and leaves some out. The sample lists approximately 190,000 clones, over 75% occurring once. Sequenced: PBMCs. The source of these receptors is a boy younger than 10 in good health and CMV-seronegative.

The genes are TRBV5-4 and TRBJ2-7; TRBD1 matches at 12 bases. V dropped 3 bases and J dropped 6; count of bases not matched to a gene: 4. The V gene's germline CDR1 is SGHNT and CDR2 YYREEE (reference sequence). This CDR3 spans 14 amino acids. This CDR3 is CASSSGQGAFEQYF. The CDR3 DNA follows: TGTGCCAGCAGCTCGGGACAGGGGGCGTTCGAGCAGTACTTC.

This chain uses TRBV7-9 with TRBJ1-4; D not resolved. The CDR3 loop spans 17 amino acids. Germline V CDR1 and CDR2: SEHNR, FQNEAQ (reference sequence). Trimming removed 4 bases at V and 2 bases at J, with 17 bases between. The CDR3 DNA sequence: TGTGCCAGCAGCTCACGAAGGTTCGGGGAGACTAATGAAAAACTGTTTTTT. It yields the protein CASSSRRFGETNEKLFF.

For the CDR3, the DNA is TGTGCCAGCAGCTTAATGGACAGGGCGAAGAATCCAGACGGCTACACCTTC. Translated, it gives CASSLMDRAKNPDGYTF. This chain links TRBV13 with TRBJ1-2; 8 positions agree with TRBD1. V lost 2 bases, J lost 8 bases, and 16 bases stayed unmatched. From germline, CDR1 is PRHDT and CDR2 FYEKMQ (reference sequence). The length of the CDR3 is 17 residues.

The sample holds one count of this clone. The rearrangement uses TRBV5-8 and TRBJ1-4; D possibly corresponds to TRBD1 (6 bases). Germline assignment: CDR1 SGHTS and CDR2 YDEGEE. The CDR3 is made up of 14 amino acids. Trimming removed 3 bases from V and 8 bases from J, with 14 bases in between. The CDR3 nucleotides read TGTGCCAGCAGCTCGAATCGGGACACCGAAAAACTGTTTTTT. It encodes CASSSNRDTEKLFF.

V gene TRBV18 combines with J gene TRBJ1-6; D is unclear. Germline V gene data show CDR1 as KGHSH and CDR2 as LQKENI. This CDR3 spans 15 amino acids. V lost 3 bases to trimming and J lost 1 base, with 7 bases between them. The CDR3 loop is CASSPRGSYNSPLHF. The CDR3, as DNA: TGTGCCAGCTCACCTCGAGGATCCTATAATTCACCCCTCCACTTT.

J is TRBJ2-5 and V is TRBV27, with D tentatively TRBD1 (5 bases). Germline CDR1 reads MNHEY; CDR2 reads SMNVEV (reference sequence). CDR3 size: 13 residues. V lost 2 bases and J 5 bases, leaving 9 bases between the germline ends. CDR3 region: CASSLRQGETQYF. The CDR3 DNA reads TGTGCCAGCAGTTTAAGGCAGGGTGAGACCCAGTACTTC.

The chain employs TRBV21-1 and TRBJ1-4; whether TRBD1, the table's D call, matches the DNA was not checked. TRBV21-1 is a pseudogene. This CDR3 has 18 residues. DNA for the CDR3: TGTGCCAGCAGCAAGTTTCCCGATCTCACAGGCCCTAATGAAAAACTGTTTTTT. As protein: CASSKFPDLTGPNEKLFF.

The V and J genes are TRBV2 and TRBJ2-1; 9 bases map to TRBD1. Germline-derived CDR1 and CDR2 are SNHLY and FYNNEI. J was trimmed by 6 bases and V by 4 bases; bases with no gene match: 7. The CDR3 runs to 15 residues. In DNA, the CDR3 is TGTGCCAGCAGTGGCATGGACAGGGGCCCCAATGAGCAGTTCTTC. Its translation is CASSGMDRGPNEQFF.

The rearrangement uses TRBV7-3 and TRBJ2-1, with D perhaps matching TRBD2 (5 bases). Trimming pared 1 base from V and 7 bases from J, leaving 8 bases between. Germline CDR1 is SGHTA and CDR2 is FQGTGA. The CDR3 spans 13 residues. CDR3 in DNA: TGTGCCAGCAGCTTAAATCGGGGTAATGAGCAGTTCTTC. It specifies CASSLNRGNEQFF.

This sequence joins TRBV4-3 and TRBJ1-1, with 7 bases lining up with TRBD1. Germline loops: CDR1 LGHNA, CDR2 YSLEER. J gave up 6 bases and V 0 bases, and 7 bases lay outside the gene matches. The CDR3 has 15 residues. The CDR3 region is CASSQDPTGLAEAFF. The CDR3 DNA reads as TGCGCCAGCAGCCAAGATCCGACAGGGCTAGCTGAAGCTTTCTTT.

This clone was observed a handful of times. This chain links TRBV4-2 with TRBJ1-5; TRBD1 matches at 8 bases. CDR3 length: 15 amino acids. With 3 bases clipped from V and 7 bases from J, the junction kept 8 bases outside the gene matches. Germline CDR1 LGHNA, CDR2 YNFKEQ. The DNA of the CDR3 is TGTGCCAGCAGCCAGGGAGGGACAGGAGACCAGCCCCAGCATTTT. Translating it yields CASSQGGTGDQPQHF.

CDR3 in amino acids: CASSPQGTSTGYTF. CDR3 sequence (DNA): TGTGCCAGTAGTCCACAGGGGACCTCTACTGGCTACACCTTC. V and J are TRBV19 and TRBJ1-2, with 7 positions matching TRBD1. Germline CDR1 reads LNHDA; CDR2 reads SQIVND (reference sequence). The V segment lost 5 bases and the J segment 7 bases; nucleotides outside the gene matches: 10. The CDR3 is 14 residues long.